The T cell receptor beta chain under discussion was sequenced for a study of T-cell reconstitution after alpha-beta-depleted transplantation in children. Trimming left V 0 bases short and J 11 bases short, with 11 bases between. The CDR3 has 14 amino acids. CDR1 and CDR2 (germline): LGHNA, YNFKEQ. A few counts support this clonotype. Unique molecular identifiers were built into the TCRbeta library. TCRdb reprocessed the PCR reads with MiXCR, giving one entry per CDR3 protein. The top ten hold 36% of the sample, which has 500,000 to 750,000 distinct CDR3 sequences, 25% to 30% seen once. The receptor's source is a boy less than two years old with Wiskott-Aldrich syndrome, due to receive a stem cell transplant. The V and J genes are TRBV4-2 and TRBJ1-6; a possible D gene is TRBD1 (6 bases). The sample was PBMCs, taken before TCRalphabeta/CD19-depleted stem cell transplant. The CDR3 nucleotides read TGTGCCAGCAGCCAAGAACAGGGACCTACACCCCTCCACTTT. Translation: CASSQEQGPTPLHF.